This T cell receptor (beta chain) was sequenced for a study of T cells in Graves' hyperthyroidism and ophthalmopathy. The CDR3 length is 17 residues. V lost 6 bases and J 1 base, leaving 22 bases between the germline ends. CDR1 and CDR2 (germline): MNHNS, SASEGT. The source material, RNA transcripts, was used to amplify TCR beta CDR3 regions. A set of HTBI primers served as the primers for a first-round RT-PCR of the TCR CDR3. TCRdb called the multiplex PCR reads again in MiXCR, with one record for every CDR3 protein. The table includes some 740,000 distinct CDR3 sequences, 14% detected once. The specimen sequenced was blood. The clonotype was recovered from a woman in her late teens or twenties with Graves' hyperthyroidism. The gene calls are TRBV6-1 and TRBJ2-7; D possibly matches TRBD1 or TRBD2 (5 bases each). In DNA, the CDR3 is TGTGCCAGCAGCCCGAACCTCCCGGGACGCATGTCCTACGAGCAGTACTTC. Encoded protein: CASSPNLPGRMSYEQYF.